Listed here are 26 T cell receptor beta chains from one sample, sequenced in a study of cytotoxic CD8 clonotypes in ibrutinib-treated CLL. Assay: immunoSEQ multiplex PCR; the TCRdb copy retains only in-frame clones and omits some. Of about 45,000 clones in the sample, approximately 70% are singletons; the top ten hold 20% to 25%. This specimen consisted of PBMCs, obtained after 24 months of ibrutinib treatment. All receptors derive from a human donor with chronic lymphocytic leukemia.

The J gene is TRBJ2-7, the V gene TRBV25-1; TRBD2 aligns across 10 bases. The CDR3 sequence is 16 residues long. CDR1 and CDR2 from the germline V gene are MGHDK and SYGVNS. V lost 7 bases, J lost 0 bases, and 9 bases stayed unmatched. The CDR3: CASTTGGLANSYEQYF. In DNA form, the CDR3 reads TGTGCCAGCACCACAGGGGGACTAGCGAACTCCTACGAGCAGTACTTC.

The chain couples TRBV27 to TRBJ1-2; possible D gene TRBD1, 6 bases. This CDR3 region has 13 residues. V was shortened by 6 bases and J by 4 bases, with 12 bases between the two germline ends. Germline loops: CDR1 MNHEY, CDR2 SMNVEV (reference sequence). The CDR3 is CASRFRGGYGYTF. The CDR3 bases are TGTGCCAGCAGGTTCAGGGGAGGCTATGGCTACACCTTC.

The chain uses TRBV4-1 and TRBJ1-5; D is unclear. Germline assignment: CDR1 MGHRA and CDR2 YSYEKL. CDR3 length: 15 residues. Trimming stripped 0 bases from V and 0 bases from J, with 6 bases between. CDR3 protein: CASSQEPYSNQPQHF. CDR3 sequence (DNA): TGCGCCAGCAGCCAAGAACCCTATAGCAATCAGCCCCAGCATTTT.

CDR3 amino acids: CASSYSGGDTDTQYF. CDR3 DNA: TGTGCCAGCAGTTACTCGGGCGGGGACACAGATACGCAGTATTTT. The rearrangement uses TRBV6-6 and TRBJ2-3, with D tentatively TRBD2 (6 bases). The germline V and J ends were trimmed by 0 bases and 2 bases, with 9 bases remaining between them. Looked up from germline, CDR1 is MNHNY and CDR2 is SVGAGI (reference sequence). There are 15 residues in the CDR3.

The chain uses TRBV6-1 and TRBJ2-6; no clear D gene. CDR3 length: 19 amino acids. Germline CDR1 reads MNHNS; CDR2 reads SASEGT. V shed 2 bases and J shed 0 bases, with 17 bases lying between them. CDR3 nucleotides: TGTGCCAGCAGTGAATTCACACCCCGCGCGGTCTCTGGGGCCAACGTCCTGACTTTC. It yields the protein CASSEFTPRAVSGANVLTF.

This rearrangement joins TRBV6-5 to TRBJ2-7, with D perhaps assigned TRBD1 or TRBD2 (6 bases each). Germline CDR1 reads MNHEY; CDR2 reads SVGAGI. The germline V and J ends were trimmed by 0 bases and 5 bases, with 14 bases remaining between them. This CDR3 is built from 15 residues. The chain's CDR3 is CASSYSPGGGHEQYF. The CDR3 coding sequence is TGTGCCAGCAGTTACTCCCCCGGGGGCGGGCACGAGCAGTACTTC.

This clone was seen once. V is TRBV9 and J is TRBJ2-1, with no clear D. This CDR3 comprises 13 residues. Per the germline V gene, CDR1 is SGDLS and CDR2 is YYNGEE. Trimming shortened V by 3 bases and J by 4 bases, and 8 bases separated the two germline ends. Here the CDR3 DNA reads TGTGCCAGCAGCGAGGCTACTTACAATGAGCAGTTCTTC. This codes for CASSEATYNEQFF.

This CDR3 is CASSRPALRDSTSDGELFF. The CDR3 bases are TGTGCCAGCAGCCGACCAGCCCTCCGGGACTCGACCTCAGACGGGGAGCTGTTTTTT. J is TRBJ2-2 and V is TRBV11-2; D is possibly TRBD2 (6 bases). Trimming left V 5 bases short and J 7 bases short, with 29 bases between. The length of the CDR3 is 19 residues. Germline V gene sequence: CDR1 SGHAT, CDR2 FQNNGV.

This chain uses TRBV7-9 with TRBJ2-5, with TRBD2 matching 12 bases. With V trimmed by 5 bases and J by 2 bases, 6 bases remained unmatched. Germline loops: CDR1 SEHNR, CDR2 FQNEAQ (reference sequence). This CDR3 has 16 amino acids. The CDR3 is CASSRRLAGAQETQYF. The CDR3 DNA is TGTGCCAGCAGCCGAAGACTAGCGGGGGCACAAGAGACCCAGTACTTC.

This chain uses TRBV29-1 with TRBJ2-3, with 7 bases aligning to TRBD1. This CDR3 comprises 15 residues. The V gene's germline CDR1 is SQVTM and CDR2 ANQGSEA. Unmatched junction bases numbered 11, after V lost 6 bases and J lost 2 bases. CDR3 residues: CSVKEGADPTDTQYF. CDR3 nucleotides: TGCAGCGTGAAAGAGGGGGCGGATCCCACAGATACGCAGTATTTT.

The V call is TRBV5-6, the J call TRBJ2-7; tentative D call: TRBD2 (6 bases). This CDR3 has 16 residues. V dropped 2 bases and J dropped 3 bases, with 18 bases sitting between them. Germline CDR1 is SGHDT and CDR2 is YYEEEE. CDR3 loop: CASSFWMPGLGYEQYF. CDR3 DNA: TGTGCCAGCAGCTTTTGGATGCCGGGACTCGGCTACGAGCAGTACTTC.

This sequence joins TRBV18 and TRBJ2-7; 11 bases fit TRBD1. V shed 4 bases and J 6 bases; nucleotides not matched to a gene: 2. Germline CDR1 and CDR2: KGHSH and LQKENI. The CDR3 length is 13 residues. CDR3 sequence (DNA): TGTGCCAGCTCACTAGGGACAGGGGGCGAGCAGTACTTC. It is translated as CASSLGTGGEQYF.

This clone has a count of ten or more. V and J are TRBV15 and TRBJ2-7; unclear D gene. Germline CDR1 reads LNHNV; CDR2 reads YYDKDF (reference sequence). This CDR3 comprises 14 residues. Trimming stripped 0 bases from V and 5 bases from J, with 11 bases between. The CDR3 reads CATSRDPARHEQYF. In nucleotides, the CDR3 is TGTGCCACCAGCAGAGACCCGGCGCGCCACGAGCAGTACTTC.

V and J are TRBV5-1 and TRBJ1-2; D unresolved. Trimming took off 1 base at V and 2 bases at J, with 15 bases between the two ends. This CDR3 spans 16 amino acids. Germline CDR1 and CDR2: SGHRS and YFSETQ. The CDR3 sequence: CASSLTYKLSNYGYTF. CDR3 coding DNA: TGCGCCAGCAGCTTGACCTACAAGTTATCGAACTATGGCTACACCTTC. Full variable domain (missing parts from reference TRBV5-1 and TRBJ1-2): KAGVTQTPRYLIKTRGQQVTLSCSPISGHRSVSWYQQTPGQGLQFLFEYFSETQRNKGNFPGRFSGRQFSNSRSEMNVSTLELGDSALYLCASSLTYKLSNYGYTFGSGTRLTVV.

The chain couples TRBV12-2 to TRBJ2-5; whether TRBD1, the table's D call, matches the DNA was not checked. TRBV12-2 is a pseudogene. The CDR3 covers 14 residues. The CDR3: CASRLDRGQETQYF. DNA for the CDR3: TGTGCAAGTCGCTTAGACAGGGGACAAGAGACCCAGTACTTC.

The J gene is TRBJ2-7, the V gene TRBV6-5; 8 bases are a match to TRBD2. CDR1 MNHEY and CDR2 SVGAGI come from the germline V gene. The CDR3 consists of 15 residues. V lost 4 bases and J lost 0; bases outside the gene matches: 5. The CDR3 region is CASSFQSGSSYEQYF. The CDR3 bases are TGTGCCAGCAGTTTCCAAAGCGGGAGCTCCTACGAGCAGTACTTC.

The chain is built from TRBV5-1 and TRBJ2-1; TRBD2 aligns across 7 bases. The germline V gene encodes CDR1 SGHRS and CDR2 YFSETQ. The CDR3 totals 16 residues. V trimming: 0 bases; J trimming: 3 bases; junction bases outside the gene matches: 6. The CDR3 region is CASSLVAGAYYNEQFF. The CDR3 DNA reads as TGCGCCAGCAGCTTGGTGGCGGGAGCTTACTACAATGAGCAGTTCTTC. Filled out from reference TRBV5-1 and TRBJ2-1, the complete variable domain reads KAGVTQTPRYLIKTRGQQVTLSCSPISGHRSVSWYQQTPGQGLQFLFEYFSETQRNKGNFPGRFSGRQFSNSRSEMNVSTLELGDSALYLCASSLVAGAYYNEQFFGPGTRLTVL.

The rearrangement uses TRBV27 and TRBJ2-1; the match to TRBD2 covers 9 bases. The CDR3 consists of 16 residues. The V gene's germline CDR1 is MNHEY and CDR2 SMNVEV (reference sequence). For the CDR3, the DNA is TGTGCTACCAGCGGGGGGTTGGCGGGAGGGCCCAATGAGCAGTTCTTC. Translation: CATSGGLAGGPNEQFF.

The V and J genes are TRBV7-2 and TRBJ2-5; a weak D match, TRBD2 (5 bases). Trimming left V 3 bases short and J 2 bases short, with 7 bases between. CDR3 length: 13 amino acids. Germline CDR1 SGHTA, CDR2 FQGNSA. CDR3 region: CASSFERQETQYF. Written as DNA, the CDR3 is TGTGCCAGCAGCTTCGAGCGGCAAGAGACCCAGTACTTC.

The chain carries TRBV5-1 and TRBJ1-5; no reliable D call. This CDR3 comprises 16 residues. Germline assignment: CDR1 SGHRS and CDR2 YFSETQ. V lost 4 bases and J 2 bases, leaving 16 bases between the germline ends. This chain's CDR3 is CASSPGMGVGNQPQHF. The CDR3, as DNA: TGCGCCAGCAGCCCCGGTATGGGCGTGGGCAATCAGCCCCAGCATTTT.

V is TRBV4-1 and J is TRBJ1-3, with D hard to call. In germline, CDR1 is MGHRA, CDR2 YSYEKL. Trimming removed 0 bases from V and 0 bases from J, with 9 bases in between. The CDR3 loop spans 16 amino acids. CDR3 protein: CASSQERAGSGNTIYF. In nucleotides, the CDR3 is TGCGCCAGCAGCCAAGAGAGGGCCGGCTCTGGAAACACCATATATTTT.

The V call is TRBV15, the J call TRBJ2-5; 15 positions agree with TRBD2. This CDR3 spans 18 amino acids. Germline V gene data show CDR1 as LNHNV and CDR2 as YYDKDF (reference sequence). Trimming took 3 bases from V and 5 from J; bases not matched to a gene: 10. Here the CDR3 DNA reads TGTGCCACCAGCAGGGGACTAGCGGGAGGAGGGGACGTTGAGACCCAGTACTTC. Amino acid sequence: CATSRGLAGGGDVETQYF.

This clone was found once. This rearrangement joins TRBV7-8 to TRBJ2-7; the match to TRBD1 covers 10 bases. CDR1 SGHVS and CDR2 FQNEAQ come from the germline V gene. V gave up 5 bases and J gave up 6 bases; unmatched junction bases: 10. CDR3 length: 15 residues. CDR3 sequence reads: CASSPRQGARGEQYF. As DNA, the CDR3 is TGTGCCAGCAGCCCGCGACAGGGGGCAAGAGGCGAGCAGTACTTC.

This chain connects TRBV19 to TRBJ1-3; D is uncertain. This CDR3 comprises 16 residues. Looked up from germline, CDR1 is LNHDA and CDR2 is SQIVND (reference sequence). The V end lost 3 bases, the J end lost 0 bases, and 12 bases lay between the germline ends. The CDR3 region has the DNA TGTGCCAGTAGTATCGGCCGGGTTCTCTCTGGAAACACCATATATTTT. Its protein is CASSIGRVLSGNTIYF.

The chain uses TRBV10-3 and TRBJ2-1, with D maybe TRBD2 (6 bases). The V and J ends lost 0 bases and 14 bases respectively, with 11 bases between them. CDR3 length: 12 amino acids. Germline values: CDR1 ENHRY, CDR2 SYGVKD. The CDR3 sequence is CAISESASEKFF. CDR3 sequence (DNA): TGTGCCATCAGTGAGTCGGCTAGCGAAAAGTTCTTC.

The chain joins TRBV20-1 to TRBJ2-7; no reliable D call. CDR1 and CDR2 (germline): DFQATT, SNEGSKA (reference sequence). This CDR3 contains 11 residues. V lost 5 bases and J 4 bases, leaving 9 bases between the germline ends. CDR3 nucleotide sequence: TGCAGTGCTGACCTTTTTTACGAGCAGTACTTC. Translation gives CSADLFYEQYF.